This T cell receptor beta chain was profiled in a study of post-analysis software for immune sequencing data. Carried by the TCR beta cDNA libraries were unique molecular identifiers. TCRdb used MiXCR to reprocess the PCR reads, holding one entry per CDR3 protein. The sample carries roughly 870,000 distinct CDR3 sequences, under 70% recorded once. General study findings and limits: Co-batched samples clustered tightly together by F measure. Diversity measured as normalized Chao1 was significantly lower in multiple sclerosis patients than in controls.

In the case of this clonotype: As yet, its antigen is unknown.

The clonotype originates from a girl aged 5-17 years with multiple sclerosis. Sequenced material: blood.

CDR3 in DNA: TGTGCCAGCAGCTTCAGTCTGGGGCTAGCGGGCGCGCAAGAGACCCAGTACTTC. It specifies CASSFSLGLAGAQETQYF. The V call is TRBV7-3, the J call TRBJ2-5; TRBD2 matches 8 bases. Germline CDR1 and CDR2: SGHTA and FQGTGA. This CDR3 is 18 amino acids long. V lost 3 bases to trimming and J lost 2 bases; unmatched junction nucleotides: 14.